These 23 T cell receptor beta chains originate from one sample sequenced in a study of CD8 T cells in ankylosing spondylitis. TCRdb reprocessed the 5' RACE reads via MiXCR and lists one record per CDR3 protein. The sample carries about 360,000 distinct CDR3 sequences, 20% recorded once. Sequenced: blood, either unsorted or a sorted T cell fraction (not recorded which). These receptors came from a male donor with ankylosing spondylitis or in good health (not recorded which).

The sample holds a few counts of this clonotype. The V call is TRBV2, the J call TRBJ2-3; D uncertain. V dropped 0 bases and J dropped 0 bases, with 10 bases sitting between them. Germline CDR1 SNHLY, CDR2 FYNNEI. The CDR3 totals 16 residues. CDR3 in DNA: TGTGCCAGCAGTGAAGCGACTTTTACTAGCACAGATACGCAGTATTTT. The encoded protein is CASSEATFTSTDTQYF.

The sample holds a few counts of this clonotype. The chain uses TRBV20-1 and TRBJ1-5, with D unresolved. CDR3 length equals 11 residues. The germline gives CDR1 DFQATT, CDR2 SNEGSKA (reference sequence). The ends were cut back, 4 bases at V and 6 bases at J, with 7 bases in the middle. The CDR3 sequence: CSATRGQPQHF. DNA for the CDR3: TGCAGTGCTACGCGGGGTCAGCCCCAGCATTTT.

The chain uses TRBV25-1 and TRBJ2-3; 7 nucleotides align to TRBD1. The CDR3 runs 14 residues. V lost 2 bases to trimming and J lost 1 base; unmatched junction nucleotides: 0. The germline V gene encodes CDR1 MGHDK and CDR2 SYGVNS. CDR3 sequence (DNA): TGTGCCAGCAGTGAAGACAGGGGCACAGATACGCAGTATTTT. Protein product: CASSEDRGTDTQYF.

This clonotype was recorded a few times. V is TRBV27 and J is TRBJ2-7, with 9 bases that match TRBD2. The CDR3 consists of 14 residues. Germline V gene sequence: CDR1 MNHEY, CDR2 SMNVEV (reference sequence). Trimming at V came to 6 bases and at J to 6 bases, leaving 9 bases not matched to a gene. CDR3 sequence (DNA): TGTGCCAGCAGCCAAACGAGCGGGGGGCCCGAGCAGTACTTC. It is translated as CASSQTSGGPEQYF.

This clonotype has only a few counts. V and J are TRBV6-2 or TRBV6-3 and TRBJ2-7; no clear D gene. CDR3 length: 14 amino acids. Germline V gene lookup returns CDR1 MNHEY and CDR2 SVGEGT. V was clipped by 5 bases and J by 5 bases, with 16 bases between them. In DNA form, the CDR3 reads TGTGCCAGCAGTCCTTCCTGGACGCTTGACGAGCAGTACTTC. Its translation: CASSPSWTLDEQYF.

The chain joins TRBV9 to TRBJ2-5; 7 bases match TRBD2. Germline V gives CDR1 SGDLS, CDR2 YYNGEE. V was clipped by 8 bases and J by 5 bases; unmatched bases: 12. The CDR3 runs to 14 residues. Written as DNA, the CDR3 is TGTGCCAGTACCGAGACGGGGGGAGGGGAGACCCAGTACTTC. Translation: CASTETGGGETQYF.

This chain links TRBV15 with TRBJ1-6; TRBD1 might be the D (5 bases). Germline lookup yields CDR1 LNHNV and CDR2 YYDKDF (reference sequence). The CDR3 is made up of 15 amino acids. The V end lost 0 bases, the J end lost 7 bases, and 10 bases lay between the germline ends. The CDR3 loop reads CATSREQGWNSPLHF. The CDR3 nucleotides read TGTGCCACCAGCAGAGAGCAGGGTTGGAATTCACCCCTCCACTTT.

The V and J genes are TRBV4-1 and TRBJ2-5; TRBD2 matches 9 bases. The CDR3 totals 18 residues. The V gene end was trimmed by 0 bases and the J gene end by 1 base; junction bases not matched to a gene: 9. Germline CDR1 and CDR2: MGHRA and YSYEKL. The CDR3 nucleotides are TGCGCCAGCAGCCAAGATATCCTGACTAGCGGTACCCAAGAGACCCAGTACTTC. Protein: CASSQDILTSGTQETQYF.

The CDR3 DNA reads as TGTGCCAGCCGGTACGGGACCTCTCTTCCTAACTTCTACGAGCAGTACTTC. It yields the protein CASRYGTSLPNFYEQYF. This rearrangement joins TRBV21-1 to TRBJ2-7; the D segment call TRBD1 is taken from the table without a DNA check. TRBV21-1 is termed a pseudogene. The CDR3 totals 17 residues.

The V call is TRBV11-2, the J call TRBJ1-2, with a possible D match to TRBD1 (6 bases). V was clipped by 5 bases and J by 5 bases, with 18 bases between them. Germline CDR1 is SGHAT and CDR2 is FQNNGV. The CDR3 loop spans 15 amino acids. Written as DNA, the CDR3 is TGTGCCAGCAGCCCCCCCAGGACAGCTGTTTATGGCTACACCTTC. Protein: CASSPPRTAVYGYTF.

The rearrangement links TRBV27 to TRBJ2-1; the D gene could be TRBD1 or TRBD2 (7 bases each). With 3 bases removed from V and 6 bases from J, the gap between germline ends came to 12 bases. This CDR3 spans 14 amino acids. Germline-derived CDR1 and CDR2 are MNHEY and SMNVEV (reference sequence). CDR3 protein: CASSLGGDSNEQFF. DNA of the CDR3: TGTGCCAGCAGTTTGGGGGGGGACAGCAATGAGCAGTTCTTC.

The rearrangement joins TRBV28 to TRBJ2-1; a weak D match, TRBD1 (6 bases). This CDR3 contains 15 residues. V was cut by 4 bases and J by 4 bases, with 14 bases left in between. The germline gives CDR1 MDHEN, CDR2 SYDVKM. The CDR3 loop is CASSYTGTQYNEQFF. In nucleotides, the CDR3 is TGTGCCAGCAGTTATACCGGGACACAATACAATGAGCAGTTCTTC.

With regard to this clonotype: A read error may account for a junction end that differs from germline. CDR3 sequence (DNA): TGTGCCGGCAGCGGGACAGTCACAGATACGCAGTATTTT. This translates into CAGSGTVTDTQYF. The chain joins TRBV12-3 or TRBV12-4 to TRBJ2-3; the D gene could be TRBD1 or TRBD2 (7 bases each). This CDR3 is 13 amino acids long.

The chain has TRBV4-1 and TRBJ2-3; a weak D match, TRBD1 (6 bases). Looked up from germline, CDR1 is MGHRA and CDR2 is YSYEKL. The CDR3 loop spans 15 amino acids. Trimming took off 1 base at V and 0 bases at J, with 8 bases between the two ends. The CDR3 region has the DNA TGCGCCAGCAGCCAAGGGACAGCGAGCACAGATACGCAGTATTTT. This encodes CASSQGTASTDTQYF.

A note on this clonotype: Germline is not matched at one junction end, which may reflect a read error. This chain links TRBV7-2 with TRBJ2-1; 9 nucleotides match TRBD2. The CDR3 extends over 15 amino acids. Germline CDR1 and CDR2: SGHTA and FQGNSA. CDR3 DNA: TGCGCCAGCAGCTTGGGACTAGCCCCCTACAATGAGCAGTTCTTC. Translating gives CASSLGLAPYNEQFF.

This chain links TRBV4-1 with TRBJ1-1; weak D call: TRBD1 (5 bases). With 4 bases removed from V and 4 bases from J, the gap between germline ends came to 19 bases. Germline CDR1 and CDR2: MGHRA and YSYEKL. This CDR3 has 16 amino acids. The CDR3 spells CASSPLVGGLVTEAFF. Written as DNA, the CDR3 is TGCGCCAGCAGCCCTCTGGTGGGGGGGTTAGTCACTGAAGCTTTCTTT.

The J gene is TRBJ2-7, the V gene TRBV6-4; no clear D gene. CDR3 size: 13 residues. Looked up from germline, CDR1 is MRHNA and CDR2 is SNTAGT. V dropped 4 bases and J dropped 4 bases, with 11 bases sitting between them. The CDR3 reads CASSASNGYEQYF. The CDR3, as DNA: TGTGCCAGCAGTGCATCCAACGGGTACGAGCAGTACTTC.

This clonotype was counted many times. This chain connects TRBV12-3 or TRBV12-4 to TRBJ2-2; TRBD2 aligns across 8 bases. The CDR3 extends over 16 amino acids. With 7 bases clipped from V and 0 bases from J, the junction kept 7 bases outside the gene matches. The CDR3 here is CASIGGAAANTGELFF. Here the CDR3 DNA reads TGTGCCAGCATCGGGGGGGCGGCCGCGAACACCGGGGAGCTGTTTTTT.

The chain links TRBV2 to TRBJ2-7; D could derive from TRBD1 or TRBD2 (6 bases each). Germline CDR1 reads SNHLY; CDR2 reads FYNNEI. The CDR3 consists of 14 residues. Trimming cost V 4 bases and J 5 bases, with 15 bases left between them. CDR3 sequence (DNA): TGTGCCAGCAGTGTAATCGGGGGCCTAGACGAGCAGTACTTC. The encoded protein is CASSVIGGLDEQYF.

The chain joins TRBV28 to TRBJ2-7; D is unresolved. Between the trimmed V and J ends, which lost 4 bases and 3 bases, there was a span of 10 bases. This CDR3 contains 13 residues. CDR1 is MDHEN and CDR2 is SYDVKM in the germline V gene. CDR3 region: CASSSPAGYEQYF. The CDR3 DNA sequence: TGTGCCAGCAGTTCCCCGGCCGGCTACGAGCAGTACTTC.

This chain joins TRBV6-5 and TRBJ2-1; TRBD2 agrees at 15 bases. CDR3 length: 17 residues. With V trimmed by 0 bases and J by 10 bases, 7 bases remained unmatched. From germline, CDR1 is MNHEY and CDR2 SVGAGI. The CDR3 bases are TGTGCCAGCAGTTACTCAAGGACTAGCGGGGGGGCCCCCGAGCAGTTCTTC. This codes for CASSYSRTSGGAPEQFF.

The chain couples TRBV5-1 to TRBJ2-7; the D is unclear. The CDR3 is made up of 14 amino acids. V lost 3 bases and J 3 bases, leaving 13 bases between the germline ends. Germline values: CDR1 SGHRS, CDR2 YFSETQ. CDR3 in amino acids: CASSWGGDGYEQYF. The CDR3, as DNA: TGCGCCAGCAGCTGGGGTGGAGACGGCTACGAGCAGTACTTC.

The sample holds a few counts of this clonotype. This chain uses TRBV4-1 with TRBJ2-1; D gene uncertain. Germline V gene sequence: CDR1 MGHRA, CDR2 YSYEKL. This CDR3 has 13 amino acids. The V end was cut by 0 bases, the J end by 10 bases, with 10 bases between. The CDR3 region is CASSQELGQEQFF. The CDR3 DNA follows: TGCGCCAGCAGCCAAGAGCTGGGCCAAGAGCAGTTCTTC.